Below, 4 T cell receptor beta chains from the same sample are listed, as sequenced in a study of cytomegalovirus exposure and HLA in healthy donors (dated by TCRdb to 2015 to 2018). The library was obtained by the immunoSEQ multiplex PCR assay. For the multiplex PCR, a mixture combining 60 forward primers for TCR Vbeta segments and 13 reverse primers for TCR Jbeta segments was used. Entries here come from immuneACCESS through TCRdb and include only in-frame sequences with V and J called. Some clones fail to appear in such tables; in the studies checked, an unresolved V gene covers under half of the shortfall, and the cause of the remainder is unknown. The sample's records list around 100,000 clones. The ten largest account for approximately 3.5% of the sample. The source material was PBMCs. The receptors here all came from a man between 35 and 55 years old in good health and CMV-seronegative.

V is TRBV19 and J is TRBJ2-3; 8 positions match TRBD1. This CDR3 region has 14 residues. Per the germline V gene, CDR1 is LNHDA and CDR2 is SQIVND (reference sequence). Losses at the gene ends were 7 bases for V and 1 base for J; bases not matched to a gene: 4. In DNA form, the CDR3 reads TGTGCCAGTAAGACAGGGGACCGCACAGATACGCAGTATTTT. Protein: CASKTGDRTDTQYF.

The V call is TRBV10-1, the J call TRBJ2-1, with a tentative D call TRBD1 (5 bases). Trimming stripped 4 bases from V and 15 bases from J, with 16 bases between. This CDR3 spans 12 amino acids. Germline V lookup: CDR1 WNHNN, CDR2 SYGVQD (reference sequence). The CDR3 loop is CASSGSQGYRFF. The CDR3, as DNA: TGCGCCAGCAGTGGATCTCAGGGATATCGGTTCTTC.

The V and J genes are TRBV5-1 and TRBJ2-5; 7 positions match TRBD2. The CDR3 has 15 residues. V trimming: 0 bases; J trimming: 11 bases; junction bases outside the gene matches: 13. Germline loops: CDR1 SGHRS, CDR2 YFSETQ. CDR3 region: CASSLGALAAEEQYF. CDR3 DNA: TGCGCCAGCAGCTTGGGGGCCCTAGCGGCGGAAGAGCAGTACTTC.

The genes are TRBV6-5 and TRBJ1-2; 9 bases line up with TRBD1. The V segment lost 6 bases and the J segment 3 bases; nucleotides outside the gene matches: 8. This CDR3 contains 15 residues. Per the germline V gene, CDR1 is MNHEY and CDR2 is SVGAGI. The DNA for the CDR3 is TGTGCCAGCAGCACAATCCGGGACAGGGACTATGGCTACACCTTC. It translates to CASSTIRDRDYGYTF.